This TCR beta chain was recorded in a study of molecular identifiers for immune sequencing clone quantification. Study-wide points: Highly expanded clone sizes could end up underestimated if a barcode were shared by identical TCR molecules. Clones above 20 RNA copies held over 99% of effector molecules, under 1% in naive cells.

Researchers sorted naive CD8 T cells as cells that were CD8+CD4-CCR7+CD45RA+. This clonotype was found many times. What it binds is not known. Previously described methods and listed TCR primers were employed for the bulk TCR libraries. TCRdb itself ran the PCR reads through MiXCR, one entry per CDR3 protein. This sample yields about 640,000 distinct CDR3 sequences, of which approximately 20% are seen a single time; 0.75% to 0.95% belongs to the top ten. This clonotype was obtained from a human donor in good health. Some libraries in this study had Jurkat cell RNA spiked in. The sequencing input was naive CD8+ T cells from blood, with Jurkat cell RNA spiked in. The subset was: FACS-sorted CD8+CD4-CCR7+CD45RA+ naive T cells.

The CDR3 DNA follows: TGTGCCAGCAGCCCACCGACAGGATCCGACGAGCAGTACTTC. Its translation is CASSPPTGSDEQYF. This sequence joins TRBV7-9 and TRBJ2-7; possibly TRBD1 for D (6 bases). The CDR3 loop spans 14 amino acids. Trimming stripped 5 bases from V and 5 bases from J, with 16 bases between. CDR1 is SEHNR and CDR2 is FQNEAQ in the germline V gene (reference sequence). Variable domain in full (rest from reference TRBV7-9 and TRBJ2-7): DTGVSQNPRHKITKRGQNVTFRCDPISEHNRLYWYRQTLGQGPEFLTYFQNEAQLEKSRLLSDRFSAERPKGSFSTLEIQRTEQGDSAMYLCASSPPTGSDEQYFGPGTRLTVT.